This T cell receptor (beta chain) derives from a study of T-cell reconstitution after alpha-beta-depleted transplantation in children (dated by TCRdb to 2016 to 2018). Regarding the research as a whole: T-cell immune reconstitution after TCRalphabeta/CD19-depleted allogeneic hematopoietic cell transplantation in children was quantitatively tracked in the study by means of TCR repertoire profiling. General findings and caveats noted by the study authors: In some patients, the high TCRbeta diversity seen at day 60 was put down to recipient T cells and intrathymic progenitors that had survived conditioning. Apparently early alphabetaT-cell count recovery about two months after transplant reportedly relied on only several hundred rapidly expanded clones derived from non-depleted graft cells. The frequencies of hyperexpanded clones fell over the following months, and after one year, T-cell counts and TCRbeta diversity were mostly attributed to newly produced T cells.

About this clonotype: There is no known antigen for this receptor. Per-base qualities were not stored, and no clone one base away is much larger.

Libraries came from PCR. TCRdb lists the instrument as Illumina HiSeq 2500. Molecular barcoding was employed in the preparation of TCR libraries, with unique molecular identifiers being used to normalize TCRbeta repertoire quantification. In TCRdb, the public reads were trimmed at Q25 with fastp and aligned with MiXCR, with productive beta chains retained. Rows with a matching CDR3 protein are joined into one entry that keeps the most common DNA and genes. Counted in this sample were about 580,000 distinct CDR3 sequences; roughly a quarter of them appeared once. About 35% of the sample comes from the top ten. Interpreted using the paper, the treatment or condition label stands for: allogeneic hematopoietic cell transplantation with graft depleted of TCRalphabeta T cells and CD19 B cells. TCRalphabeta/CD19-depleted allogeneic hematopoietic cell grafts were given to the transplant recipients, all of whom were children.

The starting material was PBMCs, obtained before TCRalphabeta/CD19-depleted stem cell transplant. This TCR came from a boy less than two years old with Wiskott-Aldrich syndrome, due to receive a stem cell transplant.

The CDR3 protein sequence reads: CASSPQGGAGELFF. The bases read TGTGCCAGTAGTCCGCAGGGCGGCGCCGGGGAGCTGTTTTTT. The rearranged segments are TRBV19 and TRBJ2-2; a tentative D call is TRBD1 (5 bases match). CDR1 LNHDA and CDR2 SQIVND are derived from the germline V gene (reference sequence). Counted from cysteine to phenylalanine, this CDR3 has 14 amino acids. Just CDR3 DNA is preserved here, 42 bases in frame from base 1. The trim is 5 bases for V and 6 bases for J, with a gap of 13 bases between the germline ends.